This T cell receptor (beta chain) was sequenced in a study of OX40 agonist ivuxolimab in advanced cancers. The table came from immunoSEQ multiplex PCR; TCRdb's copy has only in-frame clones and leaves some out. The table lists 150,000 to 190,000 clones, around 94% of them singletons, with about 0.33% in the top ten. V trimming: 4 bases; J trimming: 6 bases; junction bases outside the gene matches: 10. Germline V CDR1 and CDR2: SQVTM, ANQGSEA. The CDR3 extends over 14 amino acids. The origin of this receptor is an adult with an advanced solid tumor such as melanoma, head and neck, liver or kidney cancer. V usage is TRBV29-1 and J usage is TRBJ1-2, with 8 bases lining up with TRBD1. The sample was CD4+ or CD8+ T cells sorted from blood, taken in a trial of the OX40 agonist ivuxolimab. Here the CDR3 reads CSVVLQGAWDGYTF. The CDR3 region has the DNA TGCAGCGTTGTTCTGCAGGGGGCGTGGGATGGCTACACCTTC.